This TCR beta chain derives from a study of beta chain features in type 1 diabetes. Germline V lookup: CDR1 SGHTA, CDR2 FQGNSA. The ends were cut back, 1 base at V and 4 bases at J, with 20 bases in the middle. The CDR3 is made up of 18 amino acids. Expressed TCRB transcripts were sequenced, since all the RNA that had been isolated was reverse transcribed. TCRdb's table, derived via immunoSEQ multiplex PCR, lists solely in-frame clones and lacks some. The sample includes 500,000 to 700,000 clones, about 14% seen only once; the top ten take more than 0.08%. This sequence originates from a man between 18 and 29 years old in good health. Source material: naive CD4+ T cells from blood. This chain connects TRBV7-2 to TRBJ1-3; D is unresolved. The CDR3 is CASSLVPAASRQGNTIYF. The DNA for the CDR3 is TGTGCCAGCAGCTTAGTTCCCGCGGCTTCCAGGCAGGGAAACACCATATATTTT.